The 24 T cell receptor beta chains listed next were all sequenced from one sample in a study of identical twins. Via MiXCR, TCRdb re-called the 5' RACE reads, giving one row per CDR3 protein. The sample has nearly 650,000 distinct CDR3 sequences, roughly 6.6% seen once; the top ten hold 1.5% to 2%. This sample also appeared in a second study, on yellow fever vaccine responses in identical twins.

Sequencing was performed on PBMCs. Receptor source: a woman between 18 and 30 years old in good health.

This clonotype occurred many times. This chain links TRBV5-1 with TRBJ1-5, with D uncertain. The CDR3 totals 15 residues. Trimming removed 3 bases at V and 1 base at J, with 11 bases between. The V gene's germline CDR1 is SGHRS and CDR2 YFSETQ. This CDR3 is CASSSDGKSNQPQHF. As DNA, the CDR3 is TGCGCCAGCAGCTCCGACGGGAAAAGCAATCAGCCCCAGCATTTT.

This clonotype was counted at least ten times. J is TRBJ2-1 and V is TRBV29-1; D gene ambiguous. V was clipped by 4 bases and J by 10 bases, with 20 bases between them. CDR1 SQVTM and CDR2 ANQGSEA come from the germline V gene. CDR3 size: 14 residues. CDR3 in amino acids: CSVARDTQAEEQFF. Written as DNA, the CDR3 is TGCAGCGTTGCTAGAGATACCCAAGCAGAGGAGCAGTTCTTC.

The V and J genes are TRBV20-1 and TRBJ2-3; D possibly corresponds to TRBD2 (6 bases). Germline CDR1 is DFQATT and CDR2 is SNEGSKA (reference sequence). Trimming shortened V by 6 bases and J by 5 bases, and 18 bases separated the two germline ends. This CDR3 region has 14 residues. The CDR3 loop reads CSAYLGGKQDTQYF. DNA for the CDR3: TGCAGTGCCTATTTAGGAGGGAAGCAAGATACGCAGTATTTT.

The chain joins TRBV7-8 to TRBJ1-5; maybe TRBD1 (5 bases). V lost 4 bases, J lost 4 bases, and 14 bases lay in between. The germline gives CDR1 SGHVS, CDR2 FQNEAQ. The CDR3 is 15 amino acids. The CDR3 DNA sequence: TGTGCCAGCAGCTCCACAGGATACGAAAATCAGCCCCAGCATTTT. Amino acid sequence: CASSSTGYENQPQHF.

This clonotype occurred many times. The chain is built from TRBV24-1 and TRBJ2-1, with D tentatively TRBD1 (5 bases). Germline values: CDR1 KGHDR, CDR2 SFDVKD. Trimming cost V 1 base and J 5 bases, with 11 bases left between them. The CDR3 totals 15 residues. CDR3 DNA: TGTGCCACCAGTGATTTCGGCCAGGGAAACAATGAGCAGTTCTTC. Protein sequence: CATSDFGQGNNEQFF.

This clonotype was picked up a small number of times. The CDR3: CASSKQAGGPLNEQFF. Here the CDR3 DNA reads TGTGCCAGCAGCAAACAAGCGGGAGGGCCGCTTAATGAGCAGTTCTTC. The J gene is TRBJ2-1, the V gene TRBV11-1; 10 nucleotides match TRBD2. The ends lost 5 bases at V and 7 bases at J; junction bases unmatched: 11. CDR3 length: 16 amino acids. Germline CDR1 reads SGHAT; CDR2 reads FQDESV (reference sequence).

This chain uses TRBV12-3 or TRBV12-4 with TRBJ2-2; D is unresolved. Trimming left V 6 bases short and J 0 bases short, with 8 bases between. The CDR3 has 14 residues. CDR3 in DNA: TGTGCCAGCAGGGAACAGTCGAACACCGGGGAGCTGTTTTTT. This encodes CASREQSNTGELFF.

The rearrangement links TRBV24-1 to TRBJ2-1; 9 bases agree with TRBD2. The CDR3 covers 18 residues. J lost 6 bases, V lost 1 base, and 12 bases had no gene match. Germline loops: CDR1 KGHDR, CDR2 SFDVKD. CDR3 sequence (DNA): TGTGCCACCAGTGATTTCCCGCGGGAGGGCCCCAATCCCAATGAGCAGTTCTTC. Translation: CATSDFPREGPNPNEQFF.

In its sample, this clonotype was seen many times. This chain joins TRBV20-1 and TRBJ2-3, with 7 bases matching TRBD2. Germline CDR1 reads DFQATT; CDR2 reads SNEGSKA (reference sequence). The V and J ends lost 6 bases and 5 bases, in that order; junction bases with no gene match: 11. There are 14 residues in the CDR3. The CDR3 DNA sequence: TGCAGTGCCACTAGCGCCCTAGGAGGAGATACGCAGTATTTT. Protein product: CSATSALGGDTQYF.

V is TRBV7-7 and J is TRBJ2-5; 7 bases map to TRBD2. V was clipped by 5 bases and J by 3 bases; unmatched bases: 9. The CDR3 length is 15 residues. Germline CDR1 reads SSHAT; CDR2 reads FNYEAQ (reference sequence). The CDR3 DNA reads as TGTGCCAGCAGCCCCCGGGTGGGGGGGGAAGAGACCCAGTACTTC. Protein: CASSPRVGGEETQYF. Supplemented by reference TRBV7-7 and TRBJ2-5, the full variable domain reads GAGVSQSPRYKVTKRGQDVTLRCDPISSHATLYWYQQALGQGPEFLTYFNYEAQPDKSGLPSDRFSAERPEGSISTLTIQRTEQRDSAMYRCASSPRVGGEETQYFGPGTRLLVL.

This clonotype was seen only a few times. The chain employs TRBV29-1 and TRBJ1-1; TRBD1 agrees at 8 bases. Germline-derived CDR1 and CDR2 are SQVTM and ANQGSEA. V lost 6 bases and J lost 6; bases outside the gene matches: 9. This CDR3 is 13 amino acids long. For the CDR3, the DNA is TGCAGCGTGGCCTGGACAGGGCTGGCTGAAGCTTTCTTT. Translated, it gives CSVAWTGLAEAFF.

This clonotype was seen a handful of times. The rearrangement uses TRBV10-3 and TRBJ2-2; D not resolved. This CDR3 is 11 amino acids long. V lost 0 bases and J lost 9, with 2 bases in between. Germline CDR1 ENHRY, CDR2 SYGVKD. The CDR3 DNA sequence: TGTGCCATCAGTGAGTCTTGGGAGCTGTTTTTT. Translating it yields CAISESWELFF.

The J gene is TRBJ2-5, the V gene TRBV5-1; D might be TRBD2 (5 bases). Germline-derived CDR1 and CDR2 are SGHRS and YFSETQ. V shed 7 bases and J shed 1 base, with 17 bases lying between them. The CDR3 extends over 15 amino acids. This CDR3 is CASAPGVGPQETQYF. CDR3 coding DNA: TGCGCCAGCGCCCCCGGGGTAGGGCCCCAAGAGACCCAGTACTTC.

This chain joins TRBV12-3 or TRBV12-4 and TRBJ2-3; D is unresolved. V lost 1 base and J 6 bases, leaving 5 bases between the germline ends. CDR3 size: 12 residues. The CDR3, as DNA: TGTGCCAGCAGTTTAGGATACGATACGCAGTATTTT. This codes for CASSLGYDTQYF.

This clonotype was detected ten times or more. The chain recombines TRBV12-5 with TRBJ1-1; D is undetermined. There are 12 residues in the CDR3. Germline V gene data show CDR1 as LGHNT and CDR2 as FRNRAP. V lost 6 bases and J 3 bases, leaving 8 bases between the germline ends. CDR3 amino acids: CASGLMDTEAFF. CDR3 DNA sequence: TGTGCTAGTGGGCTCATGGACACTGAAGCTTTCTTT. Together with reference TRBV12-5 and TRBJ1-1, the CDR3 gives the full variable domain: DARVTQTPRHKVTEMGQEVTMRCQPILGHNTVFWYRQTMMQGLELLAYFRNRAPLDDSGMPKDRFSAEMPDATLATLKIQPSEPRDSAVYFCASGLMDTEAFFGQGTRLTVV.

The genes are TRBV5-5 and TRBJ1-1; the D is unclear. The germline V gene encodes CDR1 SGHKS and CDR2 YYEKEE (reference sequence). Trimming removed 4 bases at V and 1 base at J, with 17 bases between. The CDR3 spans 16 residues. The CDR3 reads CASSPFRTAGNTEAFF. For the CDR3, the DNA is TGTGCCAGCAGCCCCTTCCGGACTGCGGGGAACACTGAAGCTTTCTTT.

This clonotype was detected ten times or more. This sequence joins TRBV20-1 and TRBJ1-1; 8 bases align to TRBD1. Germline V gene sequence: CDR1 DFQATT, CDR2 SNEGSKA (reference sequence). The V and J ends lost 4 bases and 4 bases, in that order; junction bases with no gene match: 5. The CDR3 has 13 residues. The CDR3 DNA follows: TGCAGTGCTACCGGGACAGGTAGCACTGAAGCTTTCTTT. It encodes CSATGTGSTEAFF.

This clonotype came up many times. The chain couples TRBV12-3 or TRBV12-4 to TRBJ2-6; a possible D gene is TRBD1 (6 bases). CDR3 length equals 15 residues. The V end was cut by 8 bases, the J end by 2 bases, with 13 bases between. The DNA of the CDR3 is TGTGCCAGCGATAAACAGGGACCTGGGGCCAACGTCCTGACTTTC. Its protein product is CASDKQGPGANVLTF.

The rearrangement joins TRBV11-2 to TRBJ1-2, with a tentative D call TRBD1 (6 bases). V lost 5 bases, J lost 6 bases, and 16 bases lay in between. This CDR3 spans 14 amino acids. Germline loops: CDR1 SGHAT, CDR2 FQNNGV. The CDR3 DNA is TGTGCCAGCAGCGCACTCAGGGGACGGCATGGCTACACCTTC. This gives the protein CASSALRGRHGYTF.

This clonotype showed up many times. This chain connects TRBV10-3 to TRBJ1-3; D is ambiguous. The V gene's germline CDR1 is ENHRY and CDR2 SYGVKD. CDR3 length: 16 amino acids. The germline V and J ends were trimmed by 0 bases and 0 bases, with 9 bases remaining between them. The CDR3 sequence is CAISESILGSGNTIYF. CDR3 coding DNA: TGTGCCATCAGTGAGTCGATTCTGGGCTCTGGAAACACCATATATTTT.

There are many counts of this clonotype. V gene TRBV5-6 combines with J gene TRBJ2-4; 10 bases fit TRBD2. CDR1 and CDR2 from the germline V gene are SGHDT and YYEEEE. Germline trimming cut 0 bases from V and 3 bases from J; bases unmatched to any gene: 6. The CDR3 totals 17 residues. The chain's CDR3 is CASSLAGTSENKNIQYF. Here the CDR3 DNA reads TGTGCCAGCAGCTTGGCAGGGACTAGCGAGAACAAAAACATTCAGTACTTC. Complete variable domain (other parts from reference TRBV5-6 and TRBJ2-4): DAGVTQSPTHLIKTRGQQVTLRCSPKSGHDTVSWYQQALGQGPQFIFQYYEEEERQRGNFPDRFSGHQFPNYSSELNVNALLLGDSALYLCASSLAGTSENKNIQYFGAGTRLSVL.

The rearrangement joins TRBV19 to TRBJ2-1; the D gene is possibly TRBD2 (6 bases). Germline CDR1 reads LNHDA; CDR2 reads SQIVND (reference sequence). V shed 5 bases and J shed 0 bases, with 14 bases lying between them. CDR3 length: 16 residues. In nucleotides, the CDR3 is TGTGCCAGTAGTTTCTACCTGGGGGGCTCCTACAATGAGCAGTTCTTC. This encodes CASSFYLGGSYNEQFF.

V gene TRBV11-1 combines with J gene TRBJ2-7; D possibly corresponds to TRBD1 (5 bases). Trimming stripped 5 bases from V and 3 bases from J, with 11 bases between. Germline CDR1 SGHAT, CDR2 FQDESV (reference sequence). There are 13 residues in the CDR3. CDR3 residues: CASSHYQGYEQYV. The CDR3 DNA reads TGTGCCAGCAGCCACTACCAGGGCTACGAGCAGTACGTC.

This clonotype has ten or more counts. V and J are TRBV27 and TRBJ2-5; no firm D call. CDR3 length equals 13 residues. Germline CDR1 and CDR2: MNHEY and SMNVEV (reference sequence). The V and J ends lost 4 bases and 5 bases respectively, with 11 bases between them. The CDR3 DNA reads as TGTGCCAGCAGTTCCTCCCTCGGGGAGACCCAGTACTTC. Translation: CASSSSLGETQYF.